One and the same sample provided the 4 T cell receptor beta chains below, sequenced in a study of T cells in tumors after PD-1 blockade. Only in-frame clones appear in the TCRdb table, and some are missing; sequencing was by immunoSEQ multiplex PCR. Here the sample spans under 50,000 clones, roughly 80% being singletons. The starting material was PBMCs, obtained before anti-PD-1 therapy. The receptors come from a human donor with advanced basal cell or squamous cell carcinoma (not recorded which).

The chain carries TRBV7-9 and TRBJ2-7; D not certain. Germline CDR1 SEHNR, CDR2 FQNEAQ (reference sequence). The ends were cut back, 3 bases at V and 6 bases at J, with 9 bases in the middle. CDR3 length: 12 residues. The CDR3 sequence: CASSLGSREQYF. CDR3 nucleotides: TGTGCCAGCAGCTTGGGCTCCCGCGAGCAGTACTTC.

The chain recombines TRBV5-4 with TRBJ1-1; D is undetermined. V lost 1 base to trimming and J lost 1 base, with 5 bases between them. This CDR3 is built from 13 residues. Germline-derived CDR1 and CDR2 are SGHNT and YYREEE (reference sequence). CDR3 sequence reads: CASSLFKNTEAFF. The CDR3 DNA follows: TGTGCCAGCAGCTTGTTCAAGAACACTGAAGCTTTCTTT.

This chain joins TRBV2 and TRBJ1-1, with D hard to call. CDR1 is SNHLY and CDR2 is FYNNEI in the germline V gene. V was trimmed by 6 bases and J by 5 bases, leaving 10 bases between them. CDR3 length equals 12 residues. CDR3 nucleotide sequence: TGTGCCAGCAGCCTTGGTAGAACTGAAGCTTTCTTT. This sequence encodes CASSLGRTEAFF. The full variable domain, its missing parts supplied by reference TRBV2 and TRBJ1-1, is EPEVTQTPSHQVTQMGQEVILRCVPISNHLYFYWYRQILGQKVEFLVSFYNNEISEKSEIFDDQFSVERPDGSNFTLKIRSTKLEDSAMYFCASSLGRTEAFFGQGTRLTVV.

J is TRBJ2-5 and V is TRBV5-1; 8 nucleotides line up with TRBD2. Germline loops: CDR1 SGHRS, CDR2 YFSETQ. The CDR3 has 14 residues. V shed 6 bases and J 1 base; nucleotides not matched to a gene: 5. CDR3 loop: CASTAGGSQETQYF. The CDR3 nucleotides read TGCGCCAGCACCGCGGGGGGATCCCAAGAGACCCAGTACTTC.